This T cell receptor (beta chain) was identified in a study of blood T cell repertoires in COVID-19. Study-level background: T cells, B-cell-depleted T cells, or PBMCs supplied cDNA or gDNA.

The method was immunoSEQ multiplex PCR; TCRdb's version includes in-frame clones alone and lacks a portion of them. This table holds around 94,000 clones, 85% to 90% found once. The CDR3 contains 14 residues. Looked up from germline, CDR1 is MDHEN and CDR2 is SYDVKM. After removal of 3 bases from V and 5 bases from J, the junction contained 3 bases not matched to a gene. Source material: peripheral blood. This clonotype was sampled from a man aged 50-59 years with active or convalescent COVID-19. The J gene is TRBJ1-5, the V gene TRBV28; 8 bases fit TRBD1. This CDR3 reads CASSFDRGDQPQHF. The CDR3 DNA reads TGTGCCAGCAGTTTTGACAGGGGCGATCAGCCCCAGCATTTT.